This T cell receptor beta chain derives from a study of T cell clonotyping in hematopoietic cell transplantation. V was pared by 7 bases and J by 5 bases, with 4 bases of the junction left unmatched. Germline V gives CDR1 SQVTM, CDR2 ANQGSEA. The length of the CDR3 is 12 residues. Study-wide results and limits: At the given depth, recipient repertoires were over 95% de novo clonotypes. Recipient TCR diversity dropped after transplant; expanded clonotypes rose from day 30 to 180. Graft donor and pretransplant recipient Inverse Simpson Index values predicted broader posttransplant TCR diversity.

As concerns this clone: The antigen is not known.

Generated by immunoSEQ multiplex PCR, the TCRdb table keeps only in-frame clones and is missing some. The table records over 8,000 clones, less than 70% of them present only once. Samples: about 28 days before transplant, then days 30, 100 and 180 after. The J gene is TRBJ1-1, the V gene TRBV29-1, with TRBD1 matching 10 bases. The sample in question was peripheral blood mononuclear cells, obtained 100 days after allogeneic stem cell transplant. This receptor was identified in a male patient aged 55 to 69 who had an allogeneic stem cell transplant from an unrelated donor, so the T cells may come from the graft donor. Some clones in this sample may be carry-over from other donors' samples. This chain's CDR3 is CSAWGQGTEAFF. The CDR3 DNA follows: TGCAGCGCTTGGGGACAGGGGACTGAAGCTTTCTTT.